The 26 T cell receptor beta chains presented below share a single source sample, sequenced in a study of human T cells and chemical hapten exposure. For the library, individual cDNA molecules each received unique molecular identifiers. TCRdb passed the reads through MiXCR, listing each CDR3 protein once. The sample consists of around 2,700 distinct CDR3 sequences, approximately 46% of them appearing once. Documented treatment: therapeutic diphenylcyclopropenone sensitization with weekly scalp DPC. Here the sequenced sample was whole blood, taken before DPC sensitization or 2, 6, or about 24 weeks after (not recorded which). All receptors come from an adult with alopecia areata. Some clones in this sample may be carry-over from other donors' samples. This table probably holds off-target reads from a library built for another chain.

The V call is TRBV7-2, the J call TRBJ2-7; no clear D gene. V was shortened by 1 base and J by 12 bases, with 10 bases between the two germline ends. The CDR3 length is 11 residues. From germline, CDR1 is SGHTA and CDR2 FQGNSA. The CDR3 bases are TGTGCCAGCAGCTTAGGCGGTATGTGGTACTTC. Translated, it gives CASSLGGMWYF.

In its sample, this clonotype was seen a few times. The rearrangement joins TRBV28 to TRBJ2-5, with 7 bases aligning to TRBD1. Germline assignment: CDR1 MDHEN and CDR2 SYDVKM. V trimming: 5 bases; J trimming: 3 bases; junction bases outside the gene matches: 6. The CDR3 has 14 residues. Written as DNA, the CDR3 is TGTGCCAGCAGTGGAGAGACAGGGAAAGAGACCCAGTACTTC. Protein sequence: CASSGETGKETQYF.

This chain uses TRBV2 with TRBJ2-3; a weak D match, TRBD2 (5 bases). This CDR3 has 13 residues. Germline lookup yields CDR1 SNHLY and CDR2 FYNNEI. Trimming took 3 bases from V and 3 from J, leaving 7 bases between them. CDR3 sequence reads: CASSDGITDTQYF. CDR3 coding DNA: TGTGCCAGCAGTGACGGGATTACAGATACGCAGTATTTT.

The chain joins TRBV11-1 to TRBJ2-5, with D unresolved. Germline V gene sequence: CDR1 SGHAT, CDR2 FQDESV (reference sequence). Trimming pared 1 base from V and 2 bases from J, leaving 2 bases between. The CDR3 contains 12 residues. The DNA of the CDR3 is TGTGCCAGCAGCTTAGGTCAAGAGACCCAGTACTTC. Translated, it gives CASSLGQETQYF.

This clonotype was seen more than once but under ten times. V usage is TRBV7-8 and J usage is TRBJ2-3; perhaps TRBD2 as D (7 bases). V gave up 2 bases and J gave up 7 bases, with 31 bases separating them. Looked up from germline, CDR1 is SGHVS and CDR2 is FQNEAQ. The CDR3 is 20 amino acids. CDR3 nucleotides: TGTGCCAGCAGCTTACCTAGAGATAAGAACGGGGGGCGGCCTGGACATACGCAGTATTTT. Encoded protein: CASSLPRDKNGGRPGHTQYF.

The V call is TRBV28, the J call TRBJ2-1, with D possibly being TRBD1 or TRBD2 (5 bases each). CDR3 length: 14 amino acids. V was pared by 7 bases and J by 8 bases, with 18 bases between. Germline lookup yields CDR1 MDHEN and CDR2 SYDVKM. The CDR3 loop is CASMVIRDGHEQFF. As DNA, the CDR3 is TGTGCCAGCATGGTTATCCGGGACGGGCATGAGCAGTTCTTC. The whole variable domain, filled in from reference TRBV28 and TRBJ2-1, reads DVKVTQSSRYLVKRTGEKVFLECVQDMDHENMFWYRQDPGLGLRLIYFSYDVKMKEKGDIPEGYSVSREKKERFSLILESASTNQTSMYLCASMVIRDGHEQFFGPGTRLTVL.

The rearrangement links TRBV5-1 to TRBJ2-2; D is unclear. The CDR3 runs to 13 residues. V gave up 0 bases and J gave up 8 bases, with 8 bases separating them. The germline V gene encodes CDR1 SGHRS and CDR2 YFSETQ. CDR3 loop: CASSLAVEGELFF. The CDR3 bases are TGCGCCAGCAGCTTGGCGGTTGAGGGGGAGCTGTTTTTT.

Worth noting for this clonotype: Germline and junction disagree at one end, which may indicate a read error. The rearrangement links TRBV6-5 to TRBJ2-7; TRBD2 is a possible D gene (6 bases). Germline-derived CDR1 and CDR2 are MNHEY and SVGAGI. The CDR3 has 13 residues. CDR3 bases: TGTGCCAGCAGTGCTACTAGCTCCAACGAGCAGTACTTC. Its translation is CASSATSSNEQYF.

This sequence joins TRBV28 and TRBJ2-5; TRBD2 aligns across 7 bases. Germline V lookup: CDR1 MDHEN, CDR2 SYDVKM. The length of the CDR3 is 14 residues. V dropped 6 bases and J dropped 3; count of bases not matched to a gene: 7. The CDR3 DNA reads as TGTGCCAGCAGGTCCACACGGGGGGAAGAGACCCAGTACTTC. Translating it yields CASRSTRGEETQYF.

This clonotype was detected a few times. In DNA form, the CDR3 reads TGTGCCAGCAGCTCATTAGCGGAGGGAGGCGAGCAGTTCTTC. This gives the protein CASSSLAEGGEQFF. The chain joins TRBV7-3 to TRBJ2-1; the D gene is possibly TRBD2 (6 bases). V was trimmed by 4 bases and J by 10 bases, leaving 17 bases between them. The V gene's germline CDR1 is SGHTA and CDR2 FQGTGA. The CDR3 loop spans 14 amino acids.

The rearrangement uses TRBV4-2 and TRBJ2-1, with D tentatively TRBD2 (5 bases). This CDR3 is built from 15 residues. Per the germline V gene, CDR1 is LGHNA and CDR2 is YNFKEQ. The V and J ends lost 0 bases and 7 bases respectively, with 13 bases between them. CDR3 in DNA: TGTGCCAGCAGCCAAGATAGGGAGTTGGGGAATGAGCAGTTCTTC. Its translation: CASSQDRELGNEQFF.

J is TRBJ2-1 and V is TRBV5-1; 13 bases agree with TRBD2. This CDR3 has 18 amino acids. From germline, CDR1 is SGHRS and CDR2 YFSETQ. V lost 5 bases and J lost 0; bases outside the gene matches: 8. CDR3 in amino acids: CASRRGLAGASSYNEQFF. CDR3 coding DNA: TGCGCCAGCAGACGAGGACTAGCGGGAGCTAGCTCCTACAATGAGCAGTTCTTC.

This clonotype was detected only a few times. This chain uses TRBV5-1 with TRBJ2-7; TRBD1 agrees at 8 bases. The germline V gene has CDR1 SGHRS and CDR2 YFSETQ. This CDR3 comprises 17 residues. V shed 0 bases, J shed 5 bases, and the junction held 13 bases outside the gene matches. The CDR3 sequence: CASSLAGGAFNTHEQYF. The CDR3 nucleotides are TGCGCCAGCAGCTTGGCAGGGGGCGCTTTTAATACCCACGAGCAGTACTTC.

As concerns this clonotype: The DNA is omitted, as the CDR3 cannot be located on it reliably, and the CDR3 follows TCRdb's listing. This sequence joins TRBV6-2 or TRBV6-3 and TRBJ2-7; the D call TRBD2 from the table was never checked on the DNA. The CDR3 is 14 residues long, counting both termini. Germline V gene data show CDR1 as MNHEY and CDR2 as SVGEGT. The chain's CDR3 is CASILASGRSEQYF.

This chain connects TRBV29-1 to TRBJ2-3; TRBD2 is a possible D gene (6 bases). The CDR3 loop spans 12 amino acids. In germline, CDR1 is SQVTM, CDR2 ANQGSEA. V was trimmed by 6 bases and J by 5 bases, leaving 12 bases between them. Here the CDR3 DNA reads TGCAGCGTGGGCCGGGAGCAAGATACGCAGTATTTT. It codes for CSVGREQDTQYF.

The chain is built from TRBV28 and TRBJ2-1; 13 nucleotides line up with TRBD2. The CDR3 consists of 17 residues. Germline lookup yields CDR1 MDHEN and CDR2 SYDVKM. Trimming removed 6 bases from V and 5 bases from J; junction bases left unmatched: 10. The CDR3 DNA reads TGTGCCAGCAGGGGACTAGCGGGAACGGTCGAGAACAATGAGCAGTTCTTC. It encodes CASRGLAGTVENNEQFF.

The gene calls are TRBV23-1 and TRBJ2-6; D call uncertain. TRBV23-1 is identified as an open reading frame with a role that is uncertain. Trimming left V 3 bases short and J 1 base short, with 7 bases between. There are 15 residues in the CDR3. The CDR3 nucleotides read TGCGCCAGCAGTCAGATCTTATCTGGGGCCAACGTCCTGACTTTC. It translates to CASSQILSGANVLTF.

The rearrangement links TRBV6-2 or TRBV6-3 to TRBJ2-1; D not resolved. The length of the CDR3 is 13 residues. CDR1 is MNHEY and CDR2 is SVGEGT in the germline V gene. The germline V and J ends were trimmed by 0 bases and 6 bases, with 6 bases remaining between them. Here the CDR3 reads CASSYSRFNEQFF. CDR3 DNA: TGTGCCAGCAGTTACTCGAGGTTCAATGAGCAGTTCTTC.

The chain uses TRBV20-1 and TRBJ2-3; 12 nucleotides match TRBD2. This CDR3 spans 13 amino acids. Per germline, CDR1 DFQATT and CDR2 SNEGSKA (reference sequence). J was trimmed by 3 bases and V by 7 bases; bases with no gene match: 2. The CDR3 region is CSGGLAGTDTQYF. CDR3 DNA: TGCAGTGGGGGACTAGCGGGTACAGATACGCAGTATTTT.

The V and J genes are TRBV28 and TRBJ2-7; D gene ambiguous. The germline V gene encodes CDR1 MDHEN and CDR2 SYDVKM. Trimming took off 6 bases at V and 3 bases at J, with 12 bases between the two ends. CDR3 length equals 13 residues. The CDR3 reads CASSLGYYYEQYF. The CDR3 DNA follows: TGTGCCAGCAGCCTGGGCTACTACTACGAGCAGTACTTC.

The chain is built from TRBV4-1 and TRBJ2-2; D is unresolved. Germline V CDR1 and CDR2: MGHRA, YSYEKL. Trimming removed 1 base from V and 3 bases from J, with 6 bases in between. The CDR3 is 14 residues long. CDR3 loop: CASSQALYTGELFF. The DNA of the CDR3 is TGCGCCAGCAGCCAAGCTCTTTACACCGGGGAGCTGTTTTTT.

In its sample, this clonotype was seen once. V is TRBV28 and J is TRBJ2-3, with a tentative D call TRBD1 (6 bases). V lost 6 bases to trimming and J lost 0 bases, with 22 bases between them. The CDR3 has 18 residues. Germline CDR1 and CDR2: MDHEN and SYDVKM. The CDR3 loop reads CASSYARQAGSSTDTQYF. The CDR3 nucleotides read TGTGCCAGCAGCTACGCTCGACAGGCCGGGTCTAGCACAGATACGCAGTATTTT.

This clonotype showed up just a few times. The CDR3 bases are TGCAGTGCGAGGGTCCTAGCGGGAGTAGGGTACGAGCAGTACTTC. This encodes CSARVLAGVGYEQYF. The J gene is TRBJ2-7, the V gene TRBV20-1; 10 bases are shared with TRBD2. Trimming cost V 6 bases and J 4 bases; bases outside gene matches: 12. This CDR3 contains 15 residues. Germline V gives CDR1 DFQATT, CDR2 SNEGSKA (reference sequence).

The rearrangement uses TRBV7-6 and TRBJ2-1; D is unresolved. The CDR3 spans 16 residues. The germline V gene encodes CDR1 SGHVS and CDR2 FNYEAQ. Trimming took off 1 base at V and 5 bases at J, with 15 bases between the two ends. The CDR3 region is CASSLGAGVGDNEQFF. The CDR3 nucleotides read TGTGCCAGCAGCTTAGGAGCCGGAGTTGGGGACAATGAGCAGTTCTTC.

The V gene is TRBV7-8, the J gene TRBJ2-7, with TRBD1 as a possible D gene (6 bases). The CDR3 totals 15 residues. The V end was cut by 2 bases, the J end by 2 bases, with 13 bases between. Germline-derived CDR1 and CDR2 are SGHVS and FQNEAQ. DNA for the CDR3: TGTGCCAGCAGCTTACCCGGGGACAAGGCCTACGAGCAGTACTTC. Protein product: CASSLPGDKAYEQYF.

In DNA, the CDR3 is TGTGCCAGCAGCCAAGGGAACCCTAAAGAGACCCAGTACTTC. The encoded protein is CASSQGNPKETQYF. This chain joins TRBV7-2 and TRBJ2-5; D ambiguous. The CDR3 contains 14 residues. Germline V lookup: CDR1 SGHTA, CDR2 FQGNSA. V lost 5 bases and J lost 3, with 13 bases in between.